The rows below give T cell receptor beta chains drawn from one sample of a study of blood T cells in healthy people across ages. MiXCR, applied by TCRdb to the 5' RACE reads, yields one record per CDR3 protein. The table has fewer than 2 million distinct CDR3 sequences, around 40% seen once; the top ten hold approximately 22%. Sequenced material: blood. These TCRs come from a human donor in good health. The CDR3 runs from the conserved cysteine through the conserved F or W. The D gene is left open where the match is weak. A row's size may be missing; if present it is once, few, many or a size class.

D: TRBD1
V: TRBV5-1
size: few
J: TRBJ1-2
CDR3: CASSRTGVYYGYTF
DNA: TGCGCCAGCAGCAGGACAGGAGTCTACTATGGCTACACCTTC

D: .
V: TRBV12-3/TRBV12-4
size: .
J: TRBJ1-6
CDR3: CASSFDGVGAMNSPLHF
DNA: TGTGCCAGCAGTTTCGACGGTGTCGGGGCAATGAATTCACCCCTCCACTTT

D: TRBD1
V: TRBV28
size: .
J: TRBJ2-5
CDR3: CASSNAGTGAQETQYF
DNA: TGTGCCAGCAGTAACGCCGGGACAGGGGCTCAAGAGACCCAGTACTTC

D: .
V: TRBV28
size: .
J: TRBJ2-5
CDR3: CASSPIWTGGETQYF
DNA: TGTGCCAGCAGTCCCATTTGGACAGGAGGGGAGACCCAGTACTTC

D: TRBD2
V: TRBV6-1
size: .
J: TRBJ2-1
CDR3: CASSECGGLAGGEQFF
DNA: TGTGCCAGCAGTGAATGTGGAGGACTAGCGGGGGGAGAGCAGTTCTTC

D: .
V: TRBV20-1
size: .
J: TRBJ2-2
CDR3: CSARATGELFF
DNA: TGCAGTGCTAGAGCGACTGGGGAGCTGTTTTTT

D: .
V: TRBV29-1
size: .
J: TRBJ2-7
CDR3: CSVVGVTYEQYF
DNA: TGCAGCGTTGTGGGGGTTACCTACGAGCAGTACTTC

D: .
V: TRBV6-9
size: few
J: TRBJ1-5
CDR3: CASSRDAKGVINQPQHF
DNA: TGTGCCAGCAGCCGCGATGCGAAGGGGGTGATAAATCAGCCCCAGCATTTT

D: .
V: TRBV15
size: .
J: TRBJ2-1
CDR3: CATSRDLGQAAWQFF
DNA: TGTGCCACCAGCAGAGATCTGGGCCAGGCAGCTTGGCAGTTCTTC

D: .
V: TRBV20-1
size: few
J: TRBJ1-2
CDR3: CSARDLDSPNYGYTF
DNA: TGCAGTGCTAGAGATCTAGACAGTCCGAACTATGGCTACACCTTC

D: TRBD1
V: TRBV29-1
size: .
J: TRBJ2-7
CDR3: CSVTGTGSYEQYF
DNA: TGCAGCGTAACCGGGACAGGGTCCTACGAGCAGTACTTC

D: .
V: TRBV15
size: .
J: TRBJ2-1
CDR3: CATSRDRGIGAEQFF
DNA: TGTGCCACCAGCAGAGATCGGGGGATAGGGGCCGAGCAGTTCTTC

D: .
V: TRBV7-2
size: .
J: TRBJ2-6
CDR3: CASSQKAVSGANVLTF
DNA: TGTGCCAGCAGCCAAAAAGCAGTCTCTGGGGCCAACGTCCTGACTTTC

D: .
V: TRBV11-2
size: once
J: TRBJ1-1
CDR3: CASSLDRTDDSEAFF
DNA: TGTGCCAGCAGCTTAGACCGGACTGACGACTCTGAAGCTTTCTTT

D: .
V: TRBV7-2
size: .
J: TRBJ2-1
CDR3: CASSPGQGLDSEQFF
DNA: TGTGCCAGCAGCCCGGGGCAGGGTCTGGATTCTGAGCAGTTCTTC

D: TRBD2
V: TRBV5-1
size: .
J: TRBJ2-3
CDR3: CASSLEGGLAGDTQYF
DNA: TGCGCCAGCAGCTTGGAAGGAGGACTAGCAGGAGATACGCAGTATTTT

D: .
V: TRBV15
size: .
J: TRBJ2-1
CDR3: CATSRAAVRGVFQFF
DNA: TGTGCCACCAGCAGAGCGGCTGTCAGGGGGGTTTTTCAGTTCTTC

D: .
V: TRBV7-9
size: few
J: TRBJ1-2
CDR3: CASSLGGVPSNYGYTF
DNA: TGTGCCAGCAGCTTAGGGGGGGTCCCATCTAACTATGGCTACACCTTC

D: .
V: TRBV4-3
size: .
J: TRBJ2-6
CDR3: CASSPDVSGGANVLTF
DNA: TGCGCCAGCAGCCCGGATGTGTCTGGTGGGGCCAACGTCCTGACTTTC

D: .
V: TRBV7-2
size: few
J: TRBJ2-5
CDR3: CASSLVLQEATQYF
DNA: TGTGCCAGCAGCTTAGTGTTACAGGAAGCGACCCAGTACTTC

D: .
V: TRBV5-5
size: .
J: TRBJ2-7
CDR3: CASSLGGRGDYEQYF
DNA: TGTGCCAGCAGCTTGGGTGGTAGGGGAGACTACGAGCAGTACTTC

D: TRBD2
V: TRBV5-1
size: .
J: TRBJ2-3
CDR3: CASRLAALRTDTQYF
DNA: TGCGCCAGTAGACTAGCGGCTCTTCGAACAGATACGCAGTATTTT

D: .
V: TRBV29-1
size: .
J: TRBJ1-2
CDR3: CSVEDHRVYGYTF
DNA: TGCAGCGTTGAAGATCACAGGGTATATGGCTACACCTTC

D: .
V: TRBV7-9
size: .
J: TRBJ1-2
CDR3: CASSFSRDPIYGYTF
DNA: TGTGCCAGCAGCTTTAGCCGGGACCCAATCTATGGCTACACCTTC

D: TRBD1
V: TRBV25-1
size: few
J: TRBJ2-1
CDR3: CASERTGYVDEQFF
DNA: TGTGCCAGCGAACGGACAGGGTATGTTGATGAGCAGTTCTTC

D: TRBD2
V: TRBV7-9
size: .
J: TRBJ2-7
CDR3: CASSRGLAGGSSYEQYF
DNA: TGTGCCAGCAGCCGCGGACTAGCGGGGGGTAGCTCCTACGAGCAGTACTTC

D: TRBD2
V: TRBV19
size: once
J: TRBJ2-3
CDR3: CASSKRGFPDTQYF
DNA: TGTGCCAGTAGTAAGCGGGGTTTCCCAGATACGCAGTATTTT

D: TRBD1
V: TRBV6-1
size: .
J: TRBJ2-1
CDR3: CASSDGTAPNNEQFF
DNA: TGTGCCAGCAGTGACGGGACAGCTCCTAACAATGAGCAGTTCTTC

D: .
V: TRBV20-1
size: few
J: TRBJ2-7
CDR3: CSATKGVHEQYF
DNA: TGCAGTGCTACTAAAGGGGTCCACGAGCAGTACTTC

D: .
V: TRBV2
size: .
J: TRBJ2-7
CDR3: CASSDRGMAYEQYF
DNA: TGTGCCAGCAGTGACAGGGGAATGGCCTACGAGCAGTACTTC

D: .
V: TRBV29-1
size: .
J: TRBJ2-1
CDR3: CSVESFGQENEQFF
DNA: TGCAGCGTTGAATCATTCGGTCAGGAGAATGAGCAGTTCTTC

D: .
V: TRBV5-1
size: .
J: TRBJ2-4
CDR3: CASRLDIRSKNIQYF
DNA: TGCGCCAGCAGGTTGGACATTCGGAGCAAAAACATTCAGTACTTC

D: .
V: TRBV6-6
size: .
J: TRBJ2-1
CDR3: CASSYALGLEQFF
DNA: TGTGCCAGCAGTTACGCGCTCGGACTCGAGCAGTTCTTC

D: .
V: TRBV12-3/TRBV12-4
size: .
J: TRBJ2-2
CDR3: CASRAGQFTGELFF
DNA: TGTGCCAGCAGGGCAGGACAGTTCACCGGGGAGCTGTTTTTT

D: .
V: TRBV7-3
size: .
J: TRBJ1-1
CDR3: CASSFGTSTEAFF
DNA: TGTGCCAGCAGCTTTGGGACATCTACTGAAGCTTTCTTT

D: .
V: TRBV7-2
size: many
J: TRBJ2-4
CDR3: CASSLGGVAKNIQYF
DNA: TGTGCCAGCAGCTTAGGTGGAGTAGCCAAAAACATTCAGTACTTC

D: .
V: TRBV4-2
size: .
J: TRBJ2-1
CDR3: CASSQDRRVEQFF
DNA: TGTGCCAGCAGCCAAGATAGACGGGTTGAGCAGTTCTTC

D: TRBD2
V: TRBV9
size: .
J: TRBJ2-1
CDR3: CAGSVLGLAGGPDEQFF
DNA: TGTGCCGGCAGCGTTTTGGGACTAGCGGGGGGTCCCGATGAGCAGTTCTTC

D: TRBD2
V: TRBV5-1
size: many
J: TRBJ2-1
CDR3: CASSLVGGNEQFF
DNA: TGTGCCAGCAGCTTAGTGGGGGGGAATGAGCAGTTCTTC

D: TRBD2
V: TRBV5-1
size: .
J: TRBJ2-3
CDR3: CASSWIGLAENTDTQYF
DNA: TGCGCCAGCAGTTGGATCGGGCTAGCGGAGAACACAGATACGCAGTATTTT

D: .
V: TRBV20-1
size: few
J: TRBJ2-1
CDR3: CSAKDSGYNEQFF
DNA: TGCAGTGCTAAAGATTCCGGATACAATGAGCAGTTCTTC

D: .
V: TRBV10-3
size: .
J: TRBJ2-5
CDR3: CAISPRNGETQYF
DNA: TGTGCCATCAGCCCTAGAAACGGCGAGACCCAGTACTTC

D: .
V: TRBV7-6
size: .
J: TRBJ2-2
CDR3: CASSLVPSGFGYGGELFF
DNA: TGTGCCAGCAGCTTAGTCCCCTCAGGGTTTGGTTACGGCGGGGAGCTGTTTTTT

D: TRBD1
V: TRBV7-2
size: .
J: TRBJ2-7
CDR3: CASIDTGGYEQYF
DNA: TGTGCCAGCATCGATACAGGGGGCTACGAGCAGTACTTC

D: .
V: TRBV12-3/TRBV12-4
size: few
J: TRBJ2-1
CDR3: CASSLRFPGVAVHEQFF
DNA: TGTGCCAGCAGTTTGCGGTTTCCAGGGGTGGCTGTTCATGAGCAGTTCTTC

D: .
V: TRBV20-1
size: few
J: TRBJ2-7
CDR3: CSATLQGNYEQYF
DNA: TGCAGTGCTACTCTACAGGGTAATTACGAGCAGTACTTC

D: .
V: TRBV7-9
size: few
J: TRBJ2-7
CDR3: CASAIGGAYEQYF
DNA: TGTGCCAGCGCAATAGGAGGGGCCTACGAGCAGTACTTC

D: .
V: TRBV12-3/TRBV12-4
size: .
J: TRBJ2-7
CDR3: CASTPSAPTYEQYF
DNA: TGTGCCAGCACCCCAAGCGCCCCAACCTACGAGCAGTACTTC

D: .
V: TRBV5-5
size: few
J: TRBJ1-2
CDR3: CASSGGPMYVKNCGYTF
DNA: TGTGCCAGCAGCGGGGGACCGATGTACGTTAAGAACTGTGGCTACACCTTC

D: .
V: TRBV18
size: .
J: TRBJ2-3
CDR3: CATLKGLTDTQYF
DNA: TGTGCCACTCTAAAGGGGCTCACAGATACGCAGTATTTT

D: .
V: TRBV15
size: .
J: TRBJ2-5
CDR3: CATSNRDKIEETQYF
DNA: TGTGCCACCAGCAACCGGGACAAAATTGAGGAGACCCAGTACTTC

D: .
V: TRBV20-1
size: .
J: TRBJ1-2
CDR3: CSARDWGGNYGYTF
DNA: TGCAGTGCTAGAGATTGGGGGGGGAACTATGGCTACACCTTC

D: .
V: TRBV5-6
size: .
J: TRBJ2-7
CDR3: CAGSMGRSYEQYF
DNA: TGTGCCGGCAGCATGGGACGGAGCTACGAGCAGTACTTC

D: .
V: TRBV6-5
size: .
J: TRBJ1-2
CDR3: CASSYRASYGYTF
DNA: TGTGCCAGCAGTTACCGAGCCTCGTATGGCTACACCTTC

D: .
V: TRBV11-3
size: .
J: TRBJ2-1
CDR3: CASSLGISGDNEQFF
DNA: TGTGCCAGCAGCTTAGGTATTAGTGGAGACAATGAGCAGTTCTTC

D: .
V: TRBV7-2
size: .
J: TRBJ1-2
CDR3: CASSKGRGNYGYTF
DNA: TGTGCCAGCAGCAAAGGACGGGGGAACTATGGCTACACCTTC

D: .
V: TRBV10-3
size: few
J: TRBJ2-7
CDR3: CAIMGDLGSYEQYF
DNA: TGTGCCATCATGGGAGATCTAGGCTCCTACGAGCAGTACTTC